The 5 T cell receptor beta chains in this list originate from one sample, sequenced in a study of blood T cells in healthy people across ages. A second 7 to 11 cycle PCR used barcoded and J-beta primers. TCRdb redid the calling of the 5' RACE reads with MiXCR, one entry per CDR3 protein. The sample lists 1.5 million to 2 million distinct CDR3 sequences; roughly 50% were seen once. What was sequenced was blood. The receptors were gathered from a woman aged 40 to 50 in good health.

Worth noting for this clonotype: One end of the junction fails to match germline, which may point to a read error. V usage is TRBV20-1 and J usage is TRBJ1-4; D unresolved. CDR1 and CDR2 from the germline V gene are DFQATT and SNEGSKA (reference sequence). The CDR3 consists of 15 residues. This chain's CDR3 is CSAWVGRATSEKLFF. In nucleotides, the CDR3 is TGCAGTGCTTGGGTTGGACGGGCAACTAGTGAAAAACTGTTTTTT.

The gene calls are TRBV4-2 and TRBJ2-1; D is perhaps TRBD2 (6 bases). V lost 0 bases and J lost 6, with 21 bases in between. Germline CDR1 is LGHNA and CDR2 is YNFKEQ. The CDR3 runs 18 residues. The chain's CDR3 is CASSQEGTQRARGNEQFF. The CDR3, as DNA: TGTGCCAGCAGCCAAGAAGGGACTCAAAGGGCGAGGGGCAATGAGCAGTTCTTC.

In its sample, this clonotype was seen many times. The chain recombines TRBV7-2 with TRBJ2-5; D is ambiguous. This CDR3 is 16 amino acids long. V lost 2 bases to trimming and J lost 1 base, with 14 bases between them. Germline values: CDR1 SGHTA, CDR2 FQGNSA. The chain's CDR3 is CASSLSGQVFQETQYF. The CDR3 coding sequence is TGTGCCAGCAGCTTAAGTGGCCAGGTCTTCCAAGAGACCCAGTACTTC.

The rearrangement uses TRBV25-1 and TRBJ2-5; no clear D. TRBJ2-4 explains the end of the DNA better; the J call may be wrong. This CDR3 region has 13 residues. Germline V lookup: CDR1 MGHDK, CDR2 SYGVNS. CDR3 bases: TGTGCCAGCAGTGAATCGATCCAAAACATTCAGTACTTC. Residues: CASSESIQNIQYF.

The chain links TRBV20-1 to TRBJ2-3; 9 bases are a match to TRBD1. The CDR3 covers 17 residues. Per germline, CDR1 DFQATT and CDR2 SNEGSKA (reference sequence). The V and J ends lost 3 bases and 2 bases, in that order; junction bases with no gene match: 12. The CDR3 loop is CSARTFRTGVYTDTQYF. The CDR3 coding sequence is TGCAGTGCTAGGACCTTTAGGACAGGGGTATACACAGATACGCAGTATTTT.